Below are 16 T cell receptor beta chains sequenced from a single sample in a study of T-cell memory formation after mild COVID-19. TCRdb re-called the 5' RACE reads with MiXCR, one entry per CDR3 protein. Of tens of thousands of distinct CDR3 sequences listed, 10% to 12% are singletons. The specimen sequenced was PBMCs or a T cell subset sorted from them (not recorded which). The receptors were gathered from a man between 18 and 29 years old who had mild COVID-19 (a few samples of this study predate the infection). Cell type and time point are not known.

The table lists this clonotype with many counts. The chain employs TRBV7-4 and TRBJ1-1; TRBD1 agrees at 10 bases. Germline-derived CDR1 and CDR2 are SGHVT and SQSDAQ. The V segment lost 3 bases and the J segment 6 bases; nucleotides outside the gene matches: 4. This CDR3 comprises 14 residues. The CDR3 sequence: CASSFWTGGSEAFF. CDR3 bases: TGTGCCAGCAGCTTCTGGACAGGGGGATCTGAAGCTTTCTTT.

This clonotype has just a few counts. The CDR3 loop is CASSARRQGGTDTQYF. CDR3 in DNA: TGTGCCAGCAGCGCTAGAAGACAGGGAGGCACAGATACGCAGTATTTT. V usage is TRBV7-8 and J usage is TRBJ2-3, with 7 bases lining up with TRBD1. The CDR3 totals 16 residues. V lost 5 bases and J lost 1; bases outside the gene matches: 9. In germline, CDR1 is SGHVS, CDR2 FQNEAQ.

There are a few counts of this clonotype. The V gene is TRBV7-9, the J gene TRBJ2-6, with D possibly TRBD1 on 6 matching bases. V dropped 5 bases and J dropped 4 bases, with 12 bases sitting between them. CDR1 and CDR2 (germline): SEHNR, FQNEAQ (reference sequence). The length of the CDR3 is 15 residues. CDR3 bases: TGTGCCAGCAGCAAACAGGGCGGGGGGGCCAACGTCCTGACTTTC. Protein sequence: CASSKQGGGANVLTF. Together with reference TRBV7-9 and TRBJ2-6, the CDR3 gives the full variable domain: DTGVSQNPRHKITKRGQNVTFRCDPISEHNRLYWYRQTLGQGPEFLTYFQNEAQLEKSRLLSDRFSAERPKGSFSTLEIQRTEQGDSAMYLCASSKQGGGANVLTFGAGSRLTVL.

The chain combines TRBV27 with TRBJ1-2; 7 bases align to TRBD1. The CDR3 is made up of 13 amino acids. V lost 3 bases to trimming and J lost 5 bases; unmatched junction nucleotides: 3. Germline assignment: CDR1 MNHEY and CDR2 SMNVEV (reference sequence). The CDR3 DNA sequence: TGTGCCAGCAGTTTGGCAGGGGGATATGGCTACACCTTC. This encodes CASSLAGGYGYTF.

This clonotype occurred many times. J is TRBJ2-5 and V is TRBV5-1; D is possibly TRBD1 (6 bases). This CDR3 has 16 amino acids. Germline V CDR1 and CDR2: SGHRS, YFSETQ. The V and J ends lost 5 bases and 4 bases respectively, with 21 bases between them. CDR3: CASSRQDRPEGETQYF. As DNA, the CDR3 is TGCGCCAGCAGTCGTCAGGACAGACCCGAGGGAGAGACCCAGTACTTC.

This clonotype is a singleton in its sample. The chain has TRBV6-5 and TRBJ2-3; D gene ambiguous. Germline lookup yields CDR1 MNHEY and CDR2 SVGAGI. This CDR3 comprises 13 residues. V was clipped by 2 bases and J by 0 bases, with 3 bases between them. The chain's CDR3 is CASSYHSTDTQYF. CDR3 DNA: TGTGCCAGCAGTTACCACAGCACAGATACGCAGTATTTT.

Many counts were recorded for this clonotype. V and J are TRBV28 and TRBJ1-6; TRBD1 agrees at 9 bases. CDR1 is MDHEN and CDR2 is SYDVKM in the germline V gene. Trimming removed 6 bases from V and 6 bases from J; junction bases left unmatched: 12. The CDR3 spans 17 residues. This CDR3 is CASSPGTGNMGNSPLHF. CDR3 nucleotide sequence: TGTGCCAGCAGCCCAGGGACAGGGAACATGGGTAATTCACCCCTCCACTTT.

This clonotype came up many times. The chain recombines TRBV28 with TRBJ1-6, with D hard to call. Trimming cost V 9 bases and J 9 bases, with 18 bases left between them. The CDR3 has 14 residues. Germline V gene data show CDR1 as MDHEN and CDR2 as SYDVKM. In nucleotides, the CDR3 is TGTGCCAGTACAGTGTTTGATCATCGTTCACCCCTCCACTTT. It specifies CASTVFDHRSPLHF.

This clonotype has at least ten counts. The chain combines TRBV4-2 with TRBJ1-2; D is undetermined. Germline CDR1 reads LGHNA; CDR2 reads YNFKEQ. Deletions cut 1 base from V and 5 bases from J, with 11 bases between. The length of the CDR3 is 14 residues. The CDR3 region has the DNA TGTGCCAGCAGCCAAGGGCCGCTTGGGTATGGCTACACCTTC. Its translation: CASSQGPLGYGYTF.

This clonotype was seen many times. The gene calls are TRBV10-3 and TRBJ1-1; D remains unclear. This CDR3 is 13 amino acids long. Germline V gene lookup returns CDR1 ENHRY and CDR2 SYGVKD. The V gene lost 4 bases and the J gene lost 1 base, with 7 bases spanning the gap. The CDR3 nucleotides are TGTGCCATCAGTGCAGCTGAGAACACTGAAGCTTTCTTT. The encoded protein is CAISAAENTEAFF.

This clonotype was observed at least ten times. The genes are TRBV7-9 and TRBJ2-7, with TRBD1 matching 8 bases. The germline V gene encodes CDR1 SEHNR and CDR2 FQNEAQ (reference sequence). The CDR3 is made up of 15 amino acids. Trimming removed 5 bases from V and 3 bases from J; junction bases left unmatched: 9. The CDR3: CASSLGQAQIYEQYV. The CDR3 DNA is TGTGCCAGCAGCCTGGGACAGGCCCAGATCTACGAGCAGTACGTC.

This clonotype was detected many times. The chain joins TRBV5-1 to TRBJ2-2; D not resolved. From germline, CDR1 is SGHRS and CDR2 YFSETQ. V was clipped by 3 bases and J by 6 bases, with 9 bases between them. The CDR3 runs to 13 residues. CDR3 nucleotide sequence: TGCGCCAGCAGCTCCACAGAGGCCGGGGAGCTGTTTTTT. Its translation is CASSSTEAGELFF.

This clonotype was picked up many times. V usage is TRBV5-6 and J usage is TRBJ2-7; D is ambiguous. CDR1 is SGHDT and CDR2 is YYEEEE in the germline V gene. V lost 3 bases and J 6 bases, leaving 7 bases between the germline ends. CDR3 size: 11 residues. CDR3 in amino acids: CASSSGSEQYV. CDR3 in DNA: TGTGCCAGCAGCTCCGGTAGCGAGCAGTACGTC.

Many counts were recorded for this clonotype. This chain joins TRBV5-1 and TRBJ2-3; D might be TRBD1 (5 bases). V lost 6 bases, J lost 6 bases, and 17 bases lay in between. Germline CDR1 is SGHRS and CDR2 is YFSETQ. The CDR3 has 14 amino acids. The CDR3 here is CASTWMSGWDTQYF. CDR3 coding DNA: TGCGCCAGCACCTGGATGTCAGGGTGGGATACGCAGTATTTT.

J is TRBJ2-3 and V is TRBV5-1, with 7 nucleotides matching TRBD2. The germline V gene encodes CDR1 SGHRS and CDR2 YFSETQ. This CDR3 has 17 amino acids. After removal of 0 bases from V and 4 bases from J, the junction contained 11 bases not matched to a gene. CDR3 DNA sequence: TGCGCCAGCAGCTTGGCCCCCCAGACTAGCAGCGCAGATACGCAGTATTTT. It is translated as CASSLAPQTSSADTQYF.

Here the CDR3 DNA reads TGCGCCAGCAGCTTAAACGACAGGGCCCTGGAAGCTTTCTTT. This translates into CASSLNDRALEAFF. This chain joins TRBV5-1 and TRBJ1-1, with 7 nucleotides matching TRBD1. Trimming removed 2 bases from V and 8 bases from J; junction bases left unmatched: 9. Germline values: CDR1 SGHRS, CDR2 YFSETQ. The CDR3 runs to 14 residues.